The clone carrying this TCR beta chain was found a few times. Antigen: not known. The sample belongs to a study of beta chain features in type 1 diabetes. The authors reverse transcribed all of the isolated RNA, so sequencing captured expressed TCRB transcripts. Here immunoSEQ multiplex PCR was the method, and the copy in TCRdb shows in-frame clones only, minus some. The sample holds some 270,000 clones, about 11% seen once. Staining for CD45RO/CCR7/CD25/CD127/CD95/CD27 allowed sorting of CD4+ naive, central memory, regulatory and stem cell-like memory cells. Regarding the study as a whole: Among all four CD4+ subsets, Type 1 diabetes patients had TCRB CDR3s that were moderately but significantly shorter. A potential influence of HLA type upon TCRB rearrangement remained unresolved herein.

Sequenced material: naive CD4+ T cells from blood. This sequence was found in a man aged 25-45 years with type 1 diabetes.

The CDR3 nucleotides are TGTGCCAGTAGTATGGGGCAGAACACTGAAGCTTTCTTT. It translates to CASSMGQNTEAFF. The J gene is TRBJ1-1, the V gene TRBV19; TRBD1 is a possible D gene (5 bases). This CDR3 region has 13 residues. CDR1 and CDR2 (germline): LNHDA, SQIVND (reference sequence). Trimming shortened V by 3 bases and J by 1 base, and 6 bases separated the two germline ends.